The present TCR beta chain was sequenced within a study of cytomegalovirus exposure and HLA in healthy donors. V was pared by 0 bases and J by 5 bases, with 5 bases of the junction left unmatched. The CDR3 covers 15 residues. Germline V CDR1 and CDR2: SGDLS, YYNGEE. TCRdb's copy holds only in-frame clones and misses some; the assay was immunoSEQ multiplex PCR. The sample records about 140,000 clones, approximately 82% being singletons. The clonotype comes from a man aged 25 to 40 in good health and CMV-seropositive. Sequences were obtained from PBMCs. V usage is TRBV9 and J usage is TRBJ2-1; 7 bases map to TRBD2. CDR3: CASSVGGGLDNEQFF. The CDR3 bases are TGTGCCAGCAGCGTAGGGGGGGGACTTGACAATGAGCAGTTCTTC.